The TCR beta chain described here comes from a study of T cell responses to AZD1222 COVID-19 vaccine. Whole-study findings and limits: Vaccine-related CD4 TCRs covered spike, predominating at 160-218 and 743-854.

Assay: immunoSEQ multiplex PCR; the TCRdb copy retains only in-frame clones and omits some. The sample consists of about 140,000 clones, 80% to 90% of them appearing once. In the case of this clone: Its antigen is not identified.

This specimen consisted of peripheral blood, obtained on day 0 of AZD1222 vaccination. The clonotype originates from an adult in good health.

This CDR3 reads CASSPDRGNYEQYF. The DNA for the CDR3 is TGTGCCAGCAGTCCTGACAGGGGCAACTACGAGCAGTACTTC. The chain is built from TRBV6-5 and TRBJ2-7, with 8 positions matching TRBD1. The CDR3 contains 14 residues. Germline CDR1 MNHEY, CDR2 SVGAGI. V lost 5 bases, J lost 3 bases, and 6 bases stayed unmatched.